What follows describes a single TCR beta chain. Its cognate antigen is unknown. Per germline, CDR1 SGHAT and CDR2 FQDESV (reference sequence). The CDR3 is 15 residues long. With 0 bases removed from V and 0 bases from J, the gap between germline ends came to 9 bases. The PCR had 60 Vbeta and 13 Jbeta primers. Measured with immunoSEQ multiplex PCR; TCRdb has only the in-frame clones, and not every one. The sample lists 150,000 to 200,000 clones, approximately 80% occurring once. The data originate from a study of cytomegalovirus exposure and HLA in healthy donors. Overall study findings and caveats: Likely technical artifact: a cluster of highly shared sequence variants. As confirmed in vitro, three CMV-associated chains were specific for CMV antigens.

Sequenced material: PBMCs. This TCR was recovered from a boy younger than 18 in good health and CMV-seronegative. The V and J genes are TRBV11-1 and TRBJ2-7; D call uncertain. The CDR3 here is CASSLATESSYEQYF. The CDR3 DNA reads TGTGCCAGCAGCTTAGCAACGGAGAGCTCCTACGAGCAGTACTTC.